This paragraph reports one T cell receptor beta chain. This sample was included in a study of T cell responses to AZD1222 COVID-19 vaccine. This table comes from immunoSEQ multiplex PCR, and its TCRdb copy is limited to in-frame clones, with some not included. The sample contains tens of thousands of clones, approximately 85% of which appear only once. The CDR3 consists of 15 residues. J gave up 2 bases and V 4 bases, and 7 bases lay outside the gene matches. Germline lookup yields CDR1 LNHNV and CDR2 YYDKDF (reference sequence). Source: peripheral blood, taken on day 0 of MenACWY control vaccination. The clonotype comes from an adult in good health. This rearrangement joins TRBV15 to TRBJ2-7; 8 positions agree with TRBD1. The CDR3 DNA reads TGTGCCACCAGCACACGGACAGGGAAGACCTACGAGCAGTACTTC. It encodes CATSTRTGKTYEQYF.